The next 29 T cell receptor beta chains were all read from a single sample in a study of blood T cell repertoires in COVID-19. TCRdb's copy holds only in-frame clones and misses some; the assay was immunoSEQ multiplex PCR. This table holds around 260,000 clones, 80% to 90% found once. The material sequenced was PBMCs or T cells enriched from blood (not recorded which). The source is a woman aged 25 to 39 who had recovered from COVID-19.

The chain uses TRBV9 and TRBJ1-1, with 7 bases identical to TRBD1. J was trimmed by 1 base and V by 4 bases; bases with no gene match: 4. In germline, CDR1 is SGDLS, CDR2 YYNGEE. The CDR3 has 14 residues. The CDR3: CASSFRDRNTEAFF. CDR3 coding DNA: TGTGCCAGCAGCTTCCGGGACAGGAACACTGAAGCTTTCTTT.

The chain is built from TRBV5-8 and TRBJ2-7, with TRBD1 as a possible D gene (5 bases). There are 14 residues in the CDR3. Germline values: CDR1 SGHTS, CDR2 YDEGEE. V was trimmed by 7 bases and J by 9 bases, leaving 23 bases between them. CDR3 in DNA: TGTGCCAGCGGGCTCGTAGGTGGCAGGGCCGGGCAGTACTTC. Residues: CASGLVGGRAGQYF.

The V call is TRBV29-1, the J call TRBJ2-2, with D perhaps matching TRBD1 (6 bases). Germline assignment: CDR1 SQVTM and CDR2 ANQGSEA. The CDR3 runs to 14 residues. V was cut by 4 bases and J by 7 bases, with 16 bases left in between. In nucleotides, the CDR3 is TGCAGCGTTGCAGGGACAACGGGCAGCGGGGAGCTGTTTTTT. Its protein is CSVAGTTGSGELFF.

This clone occurred once. The chain is built from TRBV27 and TRBJ2-1, with 10 bases lining up with TRBD1. The CDR3 totals 16 residues. CDR1 and CDR2 from the germline V gene are MNHEY and SMNVEV (reference sequence). With 4 bases clipped from V and 3 bases from J, the junction kept 6 bases outside the gene matches. DNA of the CDR3: TGTGCCAGCAGTTCAGCGGGACAGGGGAACTACAATGAGCAGTTCTTC. Amino acid sequence: CASSSAGQGNYNEQFF.

The chain recombines TRBV3-1 (or the pseudogene TRBV3-2) with TRBJ1-1; D not resolved. The CDR3 has 15 residues. Between the trimmed V and J ends, which lost 5 bases and 5 bases, there was a span of 18 bases. Germline-derived CDR1 and CDR2 are LGHDT and YNNKEL (reference sequence). The CDR3 DNA reads TGTGCCAGCAGCTTGCGCGGGGAAGGGAGTACTGAAGCTTTCTTT. Translated, it gives CASSLRGEGSTEAFF.

This clone was counted once. J is TRBJ1-5 and V is TRBV19; D not certain. The V and J ends lost 7 bases and 0 bases respectively, with 13 bases between them. Germline V lookup: CDR1 LNHDA, CDR2 SQIVND (reference sequence). The CDR3 totals 15 residues. CDR3 nucleotide sequence: TGTGCCAGTACCCCCACGGGGATTAGCAATCAGCCCCAGCATTTT. Its translation is CASTPTGISNQPQHF.

This chain connects TRBV15 to TRBJ1-5, with D perhaps matching TRBD1 (6 bases). V gave up 3 bases and J gave up 10 bases, with 16 bases separating them. This CDR3 spans 14 amino acids. The V gene's germline CDR1 is LNHNV and CDR2 YYDKDF (reference sequence). The CDR3 DNA is TGTGCCACCAGCAGGGGTGGGACACCCGGCCCCCAGCATTTT. Its protein product is CATSRGGTPGPQHF.

The V gene is TRBV3-1 (or the pseudogene TRBV3-2), the J gene TRBJ2-7; 11 bases agree with TRBD2. The CDR3 is 17 residues long. V lost 3 bases to trimming and J lost 7 bases; unmatched junction nucleotides: 14. Germline V gene sequence: CDR1 LGHDT, CDR2 YNNKEL (reference sequence). CDR3 in DNA: TGTGCCAGCAGCCAGATCGCCCTAGCGGGAGGAACTGGGGAGCAGTACTTC. It yields the protein CASSQIALAGGTGEQYF.

The V gene is TRBV19, the J gene TRBJ1-1; TRBD1 is a possible D gene (5 bases). Germline loops: CDR1 LNHDA, CDR2 SQIVND (reference sequence). V was shortened by 5 bases and J by 0 bases, with 16 bases between the two germline ends. The CDR3 runs to 16 residues. In nucleotides, the CDR3 is TGTGCCAGTAGTCCTACTTTGACAGACTTGAACACTGAAGCTTTCTTT. It codes for CASSPTLTDLNTEAFF.

This clone has only one observation. The chain has TRBV7-8 and TRBJ2-2, with D maybe TRBD1 (5 bases). CDR1 and CDR2 from the germline V gene are SGHVS and FQNEAQ. The CDR3 runs 17 residues. The V end lost 3 bases, the J end lost 2 bases, and 16 bases lay between the germline ends. CDR3 amino acids: CASSLRLNRGNTGELFF. CDR3 coding DNA: TGTGCCAGCAGCTTGCGTTTAAATAGGGGTAACACCGGGGAGCTGTTTTTT.

The chain employs TRBV5-6 and TRBJ1-2; D might be TRBD1 (6 bases). Germline CDR1 and CDR2: SGHDT and YYEEEE. The length of the CDR3 is 12 residues. V dropped 3 bases and J dropped 8 bases, with 11 bases sitting between them. CDR3: CASSSGQLGYTF. The CDR3 coding sequence is TGTGCCAGCAGCTCAGGACAGCTAGGCTACACCTTC. Full variable domain (outside the CDR3, taken from reference TRBV5-6 and TRBJ1-2): DAGVTQSPTHLIKTRGQQVTLRCSPKSGHDTVSWYQQALGQGPQFIFQYYEEEERQRGNFPDRFSGHQFPNYSSELNVNALLLGDSALYLCASSSGQLGYTFGSGTRLTVV.

The J gene is TRBJ1-6, the V gene TRBV18; D may be TRBD1 (5 bases). The length of the CDR3 is 15 residues. The V gene lost 2 bases and the J gene lost 5 bases, with 10 bases spanning the gap. CDR1 is KGHSH and CDR2 is LQKENI in the germline V gene. Here the CDR3 reads CASSPFGGNNSPLHF. As DNA, the CDR3 is TGTGCCAGCTCACCATTTGGGGGGAATAATTCACCCCTCCACTTT.

This clone was counted only a few times. The chain uses TRBV10-3 and TRBJ1-2; 10 bases align to TRBD1. Germline V gives CDR1 ENHRY, CDR2 SYGVKD. Trimming at V came to 3 bases and at J to 5 bases, leaving 6 bases not matched to a gene. CDR3 size: 15 residues. Here the CDR3 reads CAISDAGTGVYGYTF. Written as DNA, the CDR3 is TGTGCCATCAGTGACGCCGGGACAGGGGTGTATGGCTACACCTTC.

The chain has TRBV15 and TRBJ1-3; D remains ambiguous. V was pared by 6 bases and J by 6 bases, with 15 bases between. The germline V gene encodes CDR1 LNHNV and CDR2 YYDKDF (reference sequence). The CDR3 runs 14 residues. The CDR3 bases are TGTGCCACCAGTGCAAGATGGAGGGTAAACACCATATATTTT. Protein sequence: CATSARWRVNTIYF.

V is TRBV28 and J is TRBJ1-1, with unresolved D. The V end was cut by 2 bases, the J end by 11 bases, with 12 bases between. Germline values: CDR1 MDHEN, CDR2 SYDVKM. CDR3 length equals 12 residues. CDR3 coding DNA: TGTGCCAGCAGTTTAGGGGTGAGGGAGGCTTTCTTT. Translating it yields CASSLGVREAFF.

This clone appeared a few times. CDR3 loop: CASSSGTGREETQYF. The CDR3, as DNA: TGTGCCAGCAGCTCCGGGACAGGGAGAGAAGAGACCCAGTACTTC. The chain couples TRBV11-3 to TRBJ2-5; 9 bases match TRBD1. Germline lookup yields CDR1 SGHNT and CDR2 YENEEA. V shed 4 bases and J 3 bases; nucleotides not matched to a gene: 6. The CDR3 has 15 amino acids. The complete variable domain, with remaining parts taken from reference TRBV11-3 and TRBJ2-5, reads EAGVVQSPRYKIIEKKQPVAFWCNPISGHNTLYWYLQNLGQGPELLIRYENEEAVDDSQLPKDRFSAERLKGVDSTLKIQPAELGDSAVYLCASSSGTGREETQYFGPGTRLLVL.

The chain combines TRBV2 with TRBJ1-1; 11 bases line up with TRBD1. This CDR3 comprises 16 residues. Trimming took 4 bases from V and 2 from J; bases not matched to a gene: 6. CDR1 is SNHLY, CDR2 FYNNEI, per germline. The CDR3 bases are TGTGCCAGCAGTGTGGGGACAGGGGGGGCTAACACTGAAGCTTTCTTT. Protein sequence: CASSVGTGGANTEAFF.

The rearrangement links TRBV5-4 to TRBJ1-2; 8 nucleotides agree with TRBD1. Trimming took 0 bases from V and 8 from J; bases not matched to a gene: 15. Germline V CDR1 and CDR2: SGHNT, YYREEE (reference sequence). The length of the CDR3 is 17 residues. The CDR3 DNA reads as TGTGCCAGCAGCTTGGCGTCGAGAGGGGGACAGGTCTTCGGCTACACCTTC. It yields the protein CASSLASRGGQVFGYTF.

The CDR3 loop is CASSEATTYTQYF. In DNA, the CDR3 is TGTGCCAGCAGTGAAGCTACCACTTATACGCAGTATTTT. The chain has TRBV2 and TRBJ2-3; D gene unclear. Germline V CDR1 and CDR2: SNHLY, FYNNEI. Trimming took off 0 bases at V and 7 bases at J, with 8 bases between the two ends. The CDR3 covers 13 residues.

Written as DNA, the CDR3 is TGTGCCAGCAGCTTAGATTACGGCGAGCAGTACTTC. It specifies CASSLDYGEQYF. The rearrangement joins TRBV11-2 to TRBJ2-7; D unresolved. Germline V gene sequence: CDR1 SGHAT, CDR2 FQNNGV. V gave up 0 bases and J gave up 6 bases, with 6 bases separating them. The CDR3 totals 12 residues. Filled out from reference TRBV11-2 and TRBJ2-7, the complete variable domain reads EAGVAQSPRYKIIEKRQSVAFWCNPISGHATLYWYQQILGQGPKLLIQFQNNGVVDDSQLPKDRFSAERLKGVDSTLKIQPAKLEDSAVYLCASSLDYGEQYFGPGTRLTVT.

This clone was seen only once. The CDR3 nucleotides are TGTGCCAGCAGCGAGGGAAGAACCTATGGCTACACCTTC. Translating gives CASSEGRTYGYTF. This rearrangement joins TRBV2 to TRBJ1-2, with no clear D. V was cut by 6 bases and J by 4 bases, with 12 bases left in between. Germline V gene lookup returns CDR1 SNHLY and CDR2 FYNNEI. CDR3 length: 13 amino acids.

This chain connects TRBV11-2 to TRBJ2-1, with no clear D. This CDR3 comprises 12 residues. The germline V gene has CDR1 SGHAT and CDR2 FQNNGV. V lost 5 bases, J lost 6 bases, and 8 bases lay in between. The CDR3 region is CASSPPGNEQFF. CDR3 nucleotides: TGTGCCAGCAGCCCACCAGGCAATGAGCAGTTCTTC.

V and J are TRBV28 and TRBJ2-7; 10 positions agree with TRBD1. This CDR3 is 13 amino acids long. Looked up from germline, CDR1 is MDHEN and CDR2 is SYDVKM. V dropped 6 bases and J dropped 5; count of bases not matched to a gene: 4. CDR3 DNA: TGTGCCAGCAGCCTTGGACAGGGGGACGAGCAGTACTTC. Amino acid sequence: CASSLGQGDEQYF.

This clone was counted a single time. V gene TRBV7-2 combines with J gene TRBJ2-1, with D possibly TRBD2 on 5 matching bases. Germline CDR1 reads SGHTA; CDR2 reads FQGNSA. V was clipped by 5 bases and J by 2 bases, with 19 bases between them. CDR3 length equals 17 residues. The CDR3 coding sequence is TGTGCCAGCAGCCTAAGAACACTAGTCAATGCCTACAATGAGCAGTTCTTC. Protein: CASSLRTLVNAYNEQFF. The whole variable domain, remainder taken from reference TRBV7-2 and TRBJ2-1, is GAGVSQSPSNKVTEKGKDVELRCDPISGHTALYWYRQSLGQGLEFLIYFQGNSAPDKSGLPSDRFSAERTGGSVSTLTIQRTQQEDSAVYLCASSLRTLVNAYNEQFFGPGTRLTVL.

The J gene is TRBJ2-1, the V gene TRBV5-6; perhaps TRBD2 as D (5 bases). Trimming pared 4 bases from V and 2 bases from J, leaving 13 bases between. The CDR3 is 15 amino acids. Germline assignment: CDR1 SGHDT and CDR2 YYEEEE. CDR3 in amino acids: CASSPEGGAYNEQFF. The CDR3 DNA follows: TGTGCCAGCAGCCCGGAAGGAGGAGCCTACAATGAGCAGTTCTTC.

The V call is TRBV27, the J call TRBJ1-6, with D unclear. Trimming removed 2 bases at V and 14 bases at J, with 16 bases between. The germline CDR1 and CDR2 sequences are MNHEY and SMNVEV (reference sequence). The CDR3 length is 14 residues. The CDR3 spells CASSLGSGVQALHF. For the CDR3, the DNA is TGTGCCAGCAGTTTAGGGTCGGGAGTTCAGGCCCTCCACTTT.

The sample holds one count of this clone. The chain combines TRBV5-1 with TRBJ2-3, with D possibly matching TRBD1 (6 bases). The germline V gene has CDR1 SGHRS and CDR2 YFSETQ. The CDR3 is 15 amino acids. V lost 4 bases, J lost 4 bases, and 16 bases lay in between. CDR3 loop: CASSALGAEADTQYF. CDR3 bases: TGCGCCAGCAGCGCTTTGGGGGCCGAGGCAGATACGCAGTATTTT. Filled out from reference TRBV5-1 and TRBJ2-3, the complete variable domain reads KAGVTQTPRYLIKTRGQQVTLSCSPISGHRSVSWYQQTPGQGLQFLFEYFSETQRNKGNFPGRFSGRQFSNSRSEMNVSTLELGDSALYLCASSALGAEADTQYFGPGTRLTVL.

This chain uses TRBV4-1 with TRBJ2-3; no reliable D call. The CDR3 runs to 16 residues. Trimming took 0 bases from V and 4 from J, leaving 14 bases between them. The germline V gene has CDR1 MGHRA and CDR2 YSYEKL. This CDR3 is CASSQEPHIYPDTQYF. The CDR3 DNA is TGCGCCAGCAGCCAAGAGCCACATATATATCCAGATACGCAGTATTTT.

The rearrangement uses TRBV2 and TRBJ2-1, with TRBD2 identical over 12 bases. There are 16 residues in the CDR3. Germline-derived CDR1 and CDR2 are SNHLY and FYNNEI. The V gene end was trimmed by 6 bases and the J gene end by 9 bases; junction bases not matched to a gene: 12. CDR3 in DNA: TGTGCCAGCAGAAAAAACCCTAGCGGGAGGGCCGGTGAGCAGTTCTTC. Protein product: CASRKNPSGRAGEQFF.